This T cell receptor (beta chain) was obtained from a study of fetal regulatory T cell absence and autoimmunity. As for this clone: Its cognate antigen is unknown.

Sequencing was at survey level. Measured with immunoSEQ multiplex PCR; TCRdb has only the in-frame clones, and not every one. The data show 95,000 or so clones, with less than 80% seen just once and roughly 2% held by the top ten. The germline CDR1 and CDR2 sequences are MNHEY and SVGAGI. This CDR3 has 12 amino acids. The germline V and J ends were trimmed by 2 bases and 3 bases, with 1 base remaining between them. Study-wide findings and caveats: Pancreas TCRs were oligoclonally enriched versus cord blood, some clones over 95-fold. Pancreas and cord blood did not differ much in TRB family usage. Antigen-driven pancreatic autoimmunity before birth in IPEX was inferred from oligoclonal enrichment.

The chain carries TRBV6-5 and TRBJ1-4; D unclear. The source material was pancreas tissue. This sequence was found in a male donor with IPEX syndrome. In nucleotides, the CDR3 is TGTGCCAGCAGTTACCCTAATGAAAAACTGTTTTTT. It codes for CASSYPNEKLFF.